This T cell receptor beta chain was profiled in a study of shared clonotypes between healthy human individuals. Libraries were prepared by immunoSEQ multiplex PCR; TCRdb keeps only in-frame clonotypes and omits some of them. Of roughly 2,300,000 clones listed, 85% to 95% were seen once; the top ten hold approximately 0.4%. Germline CDR1 is MDHEN and CDR2 is SYDVKM. This CDR3 region has 14 residues. V was pared by 4 bases and J by 2 bases, with 2 bases of the junction left unmatched. The V gene is TRBV28, the J gene TRBJ1-5; 7 bases are a match to TRBD1. The TCR was taken from a man younger than 35 in good health. Some clones in this sample may be carry-over from other donors' samples. The sequencing input was naive CD4+ T cells from PBMCs. Stated subset: CD45RA+ positively selected. CDR3 bases: TGTGCCAGCAGTTCAGGGGGTCGCAATCAGCCCCAGCATTTT. Translation gives CASSSGGRNQPQHF.